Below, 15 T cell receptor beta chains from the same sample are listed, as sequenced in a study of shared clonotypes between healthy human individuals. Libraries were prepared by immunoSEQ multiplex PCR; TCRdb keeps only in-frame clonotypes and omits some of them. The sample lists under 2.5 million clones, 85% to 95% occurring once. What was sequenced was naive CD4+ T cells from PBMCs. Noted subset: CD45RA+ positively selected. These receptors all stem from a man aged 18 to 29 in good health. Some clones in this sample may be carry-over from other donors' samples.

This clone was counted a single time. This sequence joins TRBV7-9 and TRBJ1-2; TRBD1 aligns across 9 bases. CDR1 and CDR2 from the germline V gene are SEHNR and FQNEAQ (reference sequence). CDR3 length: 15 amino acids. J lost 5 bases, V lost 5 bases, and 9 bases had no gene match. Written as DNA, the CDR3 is TGTGCCAGCAGCCCGGGACAGGGCCCAACTTATGGCTACACCTTC. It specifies CASSPGQGPTYGYTF.

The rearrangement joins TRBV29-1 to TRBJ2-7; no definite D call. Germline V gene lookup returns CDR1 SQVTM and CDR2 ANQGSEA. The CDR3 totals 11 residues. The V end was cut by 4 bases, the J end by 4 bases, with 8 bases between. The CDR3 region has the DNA TGCAGCGTTGCGCTCGATTACGAGCAGTACTTC. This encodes CSVALDYEQYF.

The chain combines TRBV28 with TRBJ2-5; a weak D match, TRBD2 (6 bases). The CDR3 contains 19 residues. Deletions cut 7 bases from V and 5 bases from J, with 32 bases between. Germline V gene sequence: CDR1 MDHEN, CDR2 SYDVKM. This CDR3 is CASTIGGAKTPGHGETQYF. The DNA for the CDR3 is TGTGCCAGCACCATTGGAGGGGCGAAGACCCCCGGCCACGGGGAGACCCAGTACTTC.

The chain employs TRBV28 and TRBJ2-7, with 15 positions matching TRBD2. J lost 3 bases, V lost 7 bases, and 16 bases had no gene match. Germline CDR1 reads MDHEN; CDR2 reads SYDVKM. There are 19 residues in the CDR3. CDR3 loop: CASKIEGLAGGGERYEQYF. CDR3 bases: TGTGCCAGCAAGATTGAGGGACTAGCGGGAGGAGGAGAGCGCTACGAGCAGTACTTC.

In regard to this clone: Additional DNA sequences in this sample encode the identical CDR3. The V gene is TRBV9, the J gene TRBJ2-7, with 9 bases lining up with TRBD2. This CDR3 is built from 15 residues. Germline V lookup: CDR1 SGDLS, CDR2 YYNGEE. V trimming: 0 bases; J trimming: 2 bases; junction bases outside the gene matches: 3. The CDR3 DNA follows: TGTGCCAGCAGCGTAGGAGCGGGAGGTACCTACGAGCAGTACTTC. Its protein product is CASSVGAGGTYEQYF.

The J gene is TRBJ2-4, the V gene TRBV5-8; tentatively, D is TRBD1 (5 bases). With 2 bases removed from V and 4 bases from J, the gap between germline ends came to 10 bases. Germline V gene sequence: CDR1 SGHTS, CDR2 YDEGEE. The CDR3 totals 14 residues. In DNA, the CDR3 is TGTGCCAGCAGCTTCGGCAGGGATAAAAACATTCAGTACTTC. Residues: CASSFGRDKNIQYF.

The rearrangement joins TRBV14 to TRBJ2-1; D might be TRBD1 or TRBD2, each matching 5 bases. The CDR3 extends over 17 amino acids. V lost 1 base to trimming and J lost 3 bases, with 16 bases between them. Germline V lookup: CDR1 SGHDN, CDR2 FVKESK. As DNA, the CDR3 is TGTGCCAGCAGCCAAGGGGGTCGGGACCTGAACTACAATGAGCAGTTCTTC. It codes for CASSQGGRDLNYNEQFF.

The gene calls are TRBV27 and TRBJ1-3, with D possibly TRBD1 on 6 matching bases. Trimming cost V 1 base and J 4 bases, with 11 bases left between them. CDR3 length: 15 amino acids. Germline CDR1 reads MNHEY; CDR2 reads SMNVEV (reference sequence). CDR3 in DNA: TGTGCCAGCAGTTTATACAGGGCGTCCGGAAACACCATATATTTT. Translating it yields CASSLYRASGNTIYF.

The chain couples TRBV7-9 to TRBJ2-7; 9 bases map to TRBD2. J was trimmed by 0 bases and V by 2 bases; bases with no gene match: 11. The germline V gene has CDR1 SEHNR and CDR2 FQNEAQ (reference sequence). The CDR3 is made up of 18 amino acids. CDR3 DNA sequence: TGTGCCAGCAGCTTATCTGTCCTAGCGGGATCGCTCTCCTACGAGCAGTACTTC. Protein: CASSLSVLAGSLSYEQYF.

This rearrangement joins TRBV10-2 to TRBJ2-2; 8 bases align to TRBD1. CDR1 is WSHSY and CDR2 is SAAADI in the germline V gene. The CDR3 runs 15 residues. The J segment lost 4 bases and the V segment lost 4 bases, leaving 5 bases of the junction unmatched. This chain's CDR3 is CASSVGTGGTGELFF. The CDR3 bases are TGCGCCAGCAGTGTAGGGACAGGTGGCACCGGGGAGCTGTTTTTT.

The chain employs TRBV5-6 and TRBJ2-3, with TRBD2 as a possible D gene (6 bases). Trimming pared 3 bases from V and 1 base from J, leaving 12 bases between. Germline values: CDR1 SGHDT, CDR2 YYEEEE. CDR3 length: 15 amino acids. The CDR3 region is CASSSYGRGTDTQYF. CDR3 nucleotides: TGTGCCAGCAGCTCTTACGGGAGAGGCACAGATACGCAGTATTTT.

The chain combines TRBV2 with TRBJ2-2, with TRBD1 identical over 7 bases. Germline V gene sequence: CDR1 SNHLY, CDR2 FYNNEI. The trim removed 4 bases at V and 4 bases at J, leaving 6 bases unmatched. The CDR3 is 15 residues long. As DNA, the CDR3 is TGTGCCAGCAGTGTGGGACAGATAACCACCGGGGAGCTGTTTTTT. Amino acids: CASSVGQITTGELFF.

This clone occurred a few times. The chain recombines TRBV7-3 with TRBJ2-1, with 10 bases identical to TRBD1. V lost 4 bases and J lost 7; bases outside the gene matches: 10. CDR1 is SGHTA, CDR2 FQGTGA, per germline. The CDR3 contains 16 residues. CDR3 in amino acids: CASSSSGGTGVNEQFF. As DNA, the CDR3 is TGTGCCAGCAGCTCATCCGGAGGGACAGGGGTGAATGAGCAGTTCTTC.

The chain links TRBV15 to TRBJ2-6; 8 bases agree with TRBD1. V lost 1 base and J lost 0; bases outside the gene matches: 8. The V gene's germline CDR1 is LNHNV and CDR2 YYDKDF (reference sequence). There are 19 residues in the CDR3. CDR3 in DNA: TGTGCCACCAGCAGAGCTCTGGGACAGGCGAGCTCTGGGGCCAACGTCCTGACTTTC. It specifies CATSRALGQASSGANVLTF.

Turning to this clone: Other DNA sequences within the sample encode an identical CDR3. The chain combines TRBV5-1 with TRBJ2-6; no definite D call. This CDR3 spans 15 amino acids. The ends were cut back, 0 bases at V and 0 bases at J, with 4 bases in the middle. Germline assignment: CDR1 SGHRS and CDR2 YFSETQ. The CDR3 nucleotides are TGCGCCAGCAGCTTGGGTCTCTCTGGGGCCAACGTCCTGACTTTC. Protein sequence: CASSLGLSGANVLTF.